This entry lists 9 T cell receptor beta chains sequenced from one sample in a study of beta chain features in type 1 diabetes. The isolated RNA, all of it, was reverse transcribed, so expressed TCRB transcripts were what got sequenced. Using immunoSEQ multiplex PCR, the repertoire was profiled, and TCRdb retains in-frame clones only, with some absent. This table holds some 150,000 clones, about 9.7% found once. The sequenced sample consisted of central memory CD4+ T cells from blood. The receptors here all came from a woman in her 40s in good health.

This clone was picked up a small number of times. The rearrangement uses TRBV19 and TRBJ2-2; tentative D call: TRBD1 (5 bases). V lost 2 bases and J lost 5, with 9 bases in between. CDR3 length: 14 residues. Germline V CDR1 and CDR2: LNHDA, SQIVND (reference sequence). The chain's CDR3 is CASSIPYRTGELFF. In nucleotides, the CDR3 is TGTGCCAGTAGTATACCCTACAGGACCGGGGAGCTGTTTTTT.

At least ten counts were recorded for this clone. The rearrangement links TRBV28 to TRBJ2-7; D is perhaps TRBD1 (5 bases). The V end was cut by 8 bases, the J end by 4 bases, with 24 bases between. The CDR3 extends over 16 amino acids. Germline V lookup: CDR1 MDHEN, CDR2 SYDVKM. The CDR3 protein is CASLPDSNWPWYEQYF. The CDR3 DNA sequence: TGTGCCAGCTTACCCGACAGTAATTGGCCCTGGTACGAGCAGTACTTC.

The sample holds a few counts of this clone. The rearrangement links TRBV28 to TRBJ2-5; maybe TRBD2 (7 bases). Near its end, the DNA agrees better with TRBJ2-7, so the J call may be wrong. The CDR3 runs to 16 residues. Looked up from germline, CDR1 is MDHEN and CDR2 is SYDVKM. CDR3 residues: CASSPPGGGASYEQYF. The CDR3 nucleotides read TGTGCCAGCAGTCCGCCCGGAGGGGGGGCGTCCTACGAGCAGTACTTC.

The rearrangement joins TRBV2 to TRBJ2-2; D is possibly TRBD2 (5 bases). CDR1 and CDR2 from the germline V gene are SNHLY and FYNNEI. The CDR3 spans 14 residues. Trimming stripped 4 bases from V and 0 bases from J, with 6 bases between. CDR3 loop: CASSGRTNTGELFF. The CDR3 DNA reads TGTGCCAGCAGTGGGAGGACGAACACCGGGGAGCTGTTTTTT.

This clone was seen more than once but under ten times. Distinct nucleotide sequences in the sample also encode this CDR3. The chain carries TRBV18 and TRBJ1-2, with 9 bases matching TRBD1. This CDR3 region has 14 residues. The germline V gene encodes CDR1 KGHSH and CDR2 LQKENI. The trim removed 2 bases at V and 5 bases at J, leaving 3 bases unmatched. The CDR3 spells CASSPRDRDYGYTF. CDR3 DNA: TGTGCCAGCTCACCAAGGGACAGGGATTATGGCTACACCTTC.

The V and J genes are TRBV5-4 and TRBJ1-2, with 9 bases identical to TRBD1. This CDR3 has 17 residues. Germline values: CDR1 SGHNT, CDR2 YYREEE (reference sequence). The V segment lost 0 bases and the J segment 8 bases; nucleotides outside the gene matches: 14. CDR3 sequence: CASSLGSIRTGAQGYTF. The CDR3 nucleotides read TGTGCCAGCAGCTTGGGGAGTATCCGGACAGGGGCGCAGGGCTACACCTTC.

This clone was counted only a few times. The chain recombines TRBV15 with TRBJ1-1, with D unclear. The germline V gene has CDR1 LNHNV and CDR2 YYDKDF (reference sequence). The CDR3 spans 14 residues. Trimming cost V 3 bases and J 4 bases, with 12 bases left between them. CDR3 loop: CATSRRGKATEAFF. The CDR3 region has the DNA TGTGCCACCAGCAGGAGAGGAAAGGCCACTGAAGCTTTCTTT.

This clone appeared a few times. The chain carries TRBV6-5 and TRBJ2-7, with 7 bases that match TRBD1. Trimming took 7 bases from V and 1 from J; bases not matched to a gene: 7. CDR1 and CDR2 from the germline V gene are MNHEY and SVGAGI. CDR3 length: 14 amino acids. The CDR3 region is CASTGTAGSYEQYF. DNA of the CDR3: TGTGCCAGCACTGGGACAGCCGGTTCCTACGAGCAGTACTTC.

The CDR3: CATSTGLYDQPQHF. CDR3 coding DNA: TGTGCCACCTCCACAGGGTTGTATGATCAGCCCCAGCATTTT. The chain employs TRBV10-3 and TRBJ1-5; D is possibly TRBD1 (6 bases). The CDR3 extends over 14 amino acids. Germline values: CDR1 ENHRY, CDR2 SYGVKD. The V and J ends lost 10 bases and 5 bases respectively, with 18 bases between them.